These 12 T cell receptor beta chains originate from one sample sequenced in a study of blood T cell repertoires in COVID-19. Data came from immunoSEQ multiplex PCR; TCRdb stores just in-frame clones and leaves some out. The sample lists roughly 120,000 clones; 70% to 85% were seen once. Material for sequencing was peripheral blood. The receptors were gathered from a woman older than 75 with active or convalescent COVID-19.

CDR3 amino acids: CASSWTSGSTDTQYF. The CDR3 DNA sequence: TGTGCCAGCAGTTGGACTAGCGGAAGCACAGATACGCAGTATTTT. The chain links TRBV28 to TRBJ2-3; 10 bases fit TRBD2. The V gene end was trimmed by 4 bases and the J gene end by 0 bases; junction bases not matched to a gene: 1. From germline, CDR1 is MDHEN and CDR2 SYDVKM. The CDR3 sequence is 15 residues long.

This clone is a singleton in its sample. The rearrangement joins TRBV2 to TRBJ1-4; the D is unclear. Between the trimmed V and J ends, which lost 1 base and 0 bases, there was a span of 9 bases. The CDR3 loop spans 16 amino acids. CDR1 is SNHLY and CDR2 is FYNNEI in the germline V gene. The CDR3: CASSEDSPATNEKLFF. DNA for the CDR3: TGTGCCAGCAGTGAAGACAGTCCTGCAACTAATGAAAAACTGTTTTTT.

The V and J genes are TRBV7-2 and TRBJ2-7; TRBD1 matches 7 bases. After removal of 2 bases from V and 9 bases from J, the junction contained 4 bases not matched to a gene. This CDR3 comprises 12 residues. Germline loops: CDR1 SGHTA, CDR2 FQGNSA. Here the CDR3 DNA reads TGTGCCAGCAGCTTAACACGGGACAGGCAGTACTTC. Amino acid sequence: CASSLTRDRQYF. Complete variable domain (other parts from reference TRBV7-2 and TRBJ2-7): GAGVSQSPSNKVTEKGKDVELRCDPISGHTALYWYRQSLGQGLEFLIYFQGNSAPDKSGLPSDRFSAERTGGSVSTLTIQRTQQEDSAVYLCASSLTRDRQYFGPGTRLTVT.

V usage is TRBV7-2 and J usage is TRBJ2-2; D is ambiguous. Germline-derived CDR1 and CDR2 are SGHTA and FQGNSA. Trimming removed 7 bases at V and 0 bases at J, with 15 bases between. The CDR3 extends over 16 amino acids. The chain's CDR3 is CASTSFWPSNTGELFF. The CDR3 region has the DNA TGTGCCAGCACCTCGTTTTGGCCATCGAACACCGGGGAGCTGTTTTTT.

This chain uses TRBV21-1 with TRBJ1-4. TRBV21-1 is flagged as a pseudogene. The length of the CDR3 is 15 residues. CDR3 loop: CASSSFGGSYEKLFF. Here the CDR3 DNA reads TGTGCCAGCAGCAGCTTCGGTGGTTCATATGAAAAACTGTTTTTT.

The gene calls are TRBV7-9 and TRBJ1-2, with 9 bases that match TRBD1. Per germline, CDR1 SEHNR and CDR2 FQNEAQ (reference sequence). With V trimmed by 2 bases and J by 8 bases, 9 bases remained unmatched. This CDR3 spans 15 amino acids. The CDR3 protein is CASSLSHTGGEGYTF. DNA for the CDR3: TGTGCCAGCAGCTTATCTCACACAGGGGGCGAAGGCTACACCTTC. The entire variable domain, with the rest obtained from reference TRBV7-9 and TRBJ1-2, is as follows: DTGVSQNPRHKITKRGQNVTFRCDPISEHNRLYWYRQTLGQGPEFLTYFQNEAQLEKSRLLSDRFSAERPKGSFSTLEIQRTEQGDSAMYLCASSLSHTGGEGYTFGSGTRLTVV.

This clone has only a few counts. Written as DNA, the CDR3 is TGTGCCAGCAGCTTGGGGACAGGCCACACCGGGGAGCTGTTTTTT. Amino acid sequence: CASSLGTGHTGELFF. The V gene is TRBV5-4, the J gene TRBJ2-2; TRBD1 matches at 7 bases. With V trimmed by 0 bases and J by 3 bases, 2 bases remained unmatched. Germline assignment: CDR1 SGHNT and CDR2 YYREEE (reference sequence). The CDR3 spans 15 residues.

V usage is TRBV5-1 and J usage is TRBJ1-2, with D uncertain. The germline V and J ends were trimmed by 0 bases and 3 bases, with 6 bases remaining between them. From germline, CDR1 is SGHRS and CDR2 YFSETQ. The length of the CDR3 is 13 residues. CDR3 protein: CASSLGADYGYTF. The CDR3, as DNA: TGCGCCAGCAGCTTGGGGGCTGACTATGGCTACACCTTC. Full variable domain (missing parts from reference TRBV5-1 and TRBJ1-2): KAGVTQTPRYLIKTRGQQVTLSCSPISGHRSVSWYQQTPGQGLQFLFEYFSETQRNKGNFPGRFSGRQFSNSRSEMNVSTLELGDSALYLCASSLGADYGYTFGSGTRLTVV.

The CDR3 here is CASSYSGNEQFF. Here the CDR3 DNA reads TGTGCCAGCAGCTATTCGGGCAATGAGCAGTTCTTC. The V gene is TRBV7-9, the J gene TRBJ2-1; D is unclear. Germline V gene data show CDR1 as SEHNR and CDR2 as FQNEAQ (reference sequence). V dropped 4 bases and J dropped 6 bases, with 7 bases sitting between them. This CDR3 spans 12 amino acids.

The V gene is TRBV4-1, the J gene TRBJ2-2; D unclear. Looked up from germline, CDR1 is MGHRA and CDR2 is YSYEKL. This CDR3 contains 16 residues. V was trimmed by 3 bases and J by 4 bases, leaving 15 bases between them. The CDR3, as DNA: TGCGCCAGCAGCCACCGCGTGAATACTCCCACCGGGGAGCTGTTTTTT. Translation gives CASSHRVNTPTGELFF.

In its sample, this clone was seen a few times. This sequence joins TRBV4-2 and TRBJ1-2; TRBD1 agrees at 7 bases. The V gene's germline CDR1 is LGHNA and CDR2 YNFKEQ. Losses at the gene ends were 1 base for V and 4 bases for J; bases not matched to a gene: 18. The CDR3 extends over 19 amino acids. The chain's CDR3 is CASSQVRGGDRSGGYGYTF. As DNA, the CDR3 is TGTGCCAGCAGCCAAGTGCGAGGGGGCGATAGGTCAGGGGGCTATGGCTACACCTTC.

This clone showed up just once. The chain links TRBV29-1 to TRBJ2-3; D is uncertain. The CDR3 spans 13 residues. Trimming removed 3 bases from V and 3 bases from J, with 10 bases in between. Germline-derived CDR1 and CDR2 are SQVTM and ANQGSEA. The CDR3 sequence is CSVDIEVTDTQYF. DNA of the CDR3: TGCAGCGTTGATATAGAAGTGACAGATACGCAGTATTTT.